These T cell receptor beta chains were read from a single sample in a study of T-cell memory formation after mild COVID-19. MiXCR was run by TCRdb on the 5' RACE reads, yielding one entry per CDR3 protein. The sample has roughly 560,000 distinct CDR3 sequences, around 21% seen once; the top ten hold around an eighth. Sequenced material: PBMCs or a T cell subset sorted from them (not recorded which). The receptors derive from an adult woman who had mild COVID-19 (a few samples of this study predate the infection). Cell type and time point are not known. Both conserved end residues are part of each CDR3. The order of the fields is clone size, J gene, V gene, D gene, CDR3 DNA, CDR3 protein. A D gene is named only where the DNA matches it firmly. Where a row states a size, it is once, few, many or the class of an expanded clone; other rows omit it.

few	TRBJ1-4	TRBV7-6	.	TGTGCCAGCAGCTTAGCCACACGAACGGGGCGCGGGGAAAAACTGTTTTTT	CASSLATRTGRGEKLFF
.	TRBJ1-5	TRBV19	.	TGTGCCAGTAGTCTACAGCTTAATCAGCCCCAGCATTTT	CASSLQLNQPQHF
few	TRBJ1-1	TRBV11-2	.	TGTGCCAGCAGCCCCTGGGGGGGGAGGACTGAAGCTTTCTTT	CASSPWGGRTEAFF
few	TRBJ2-7	TRBV20-1	TRBD2	TGCAGTGCTAGAGGGGTAGCGGGAAAAAACGAGCAGTACTTC	CSARGVAGKNEQYF
.	TRBJ1-3	TRBV20-1	.	TGCAGTGCTAGAGATCTTAAGTTCTCTGGAAACACCATATATTTT	CSARDLKFSGNTIYF
few	TRBJ2-2	TRBV20-1	.	TGCAGTGCTAGAGTTCCCACTAGGGCACTCACCGGGGAGCTGTTTTTT	CSARVPTRALTGELFF
.	TRBJ2-5	TRBV27	.	TGTGCCAGCAGTTTATCGAGGCAGGCGGAGACCCAGTACTTC	CASSLSRQAETQYF
.	TRBJ2-3	TRBV7-9	.	TGTGCCAGCAGCTTACCACGTGGAGATACGCAGTATTTT	CASSLPRGDTQYF
.	TRBJ1-1	TRBV7-9	.	TGTGCCAGCAGCCCTGACTGGGTGGGAGCTTTCTTT	CASSPDWVGAFF
many	TRBJ2-7	TRBV12-3/TRBV12-4	TRBD2	TGTGCCAGCAGTACCTCCGGCGGGGGAGGGTCCTACGAGCAGTACTTC	CASSTSGGGGSYEQYF
.	TRBJ2-1	TRBV11-3	.	TGTGCCAGCAGCAAGGACTATGAGCAGTTCTTC	CASSKDYEQFF
.	TRBJ2-5	TRBV4-1	TRBD1	TGCGCCAGCAGTCCAACCCAGACAGGGCTAGAGACCCAGTACTTC	CASSPTQTGLETQYF
few	TRBJ2-3	TRBV7-9	.	TGTGCCAGCAGCTTTGAGGTCCCAGATACGCAGTATTTT	CASSFEVPDTQYF
.	TRBJ2-3	TRBV7-9	.	TGTGCCAGCAGCTTAGCTTCAAGAGGGAGCGGCGCAGATACGCAGTATTTT	CASSLASRGSGADTQYF
many	TRBJ2-7	TRBV7-2	TRBD2	TGTGCCAGCAGCATGAGTAGCGGGAGCTACGAGCAGTACTTC	CASSMSSGSYEQYF
.	TRBJ2-1	TRBV6-1	.	TGTGCCAGCAGTGAAAGTCTAGGGGCCTACAATGAGCAGTTCTTC	CASSESLGAYNEQFF
.	TRBJ2-7	TRBV5-5	TRBD1	TGTGCCAGCAGCTCCAGACAGGGGTCAACCTACGAGCAGTACTTC	CASSSRQGSTYEQYF